This T cell receptor beta chain stems from a study of T cells after yellow fever vaccination (dated by TCRdb to the late 2010s). About the investigation overall: Using CD3, CD45RA, CCR7 and CD95 staining, memory subsets (EM, EMRA, CM and Tscm) were sorted on a BD FACS Aria III. Libraries from fractions with low cell numbers were prepared with the SMART-Seq v4 Ultra Low Input RNA kit. To track T-cell clones before and after primary and booster YFV17D yellow fever vaccination, bulk TCR alpha and beta repertoires were sequenced longitudinally. Two healthy male donors, one aged 18 to 29 and one aged 30 to 40 years, made up the cohort. Bulk PBMC replicates and cell subsets were isolated from blood drawn at multiple timepoints before and after both primary and secondary immunization. Memory subsets were sorted on days 0, 15 and 45 and at 18 months after primary vaccination, and on days 0, 15 and 45 after the 30-year booster. Summary of the overall study and its limitations: A small fraction of clonotypes appeared in both the CD4 and CD8 compartments, likely as a result of convergent recombination. In the sorted memory subsets on day 0, nearly all vaccine-responding clonotypes were below the level of detection. The secondary T-cell response was found to be weaker but faster than the primary response, with a peak reached on day 5 rather than on day 15. Most clones expanded after primary vaccination were re-detected after the booster (almost 98% of CD4 and about 88% of CD8), suggesting broad memory maintenance. Computational filtering was required because FACS-sorted repertoires could contain abundant contaminating clonotypes from the bulk population. Because the study included only a couple of donors, the extent to which the findings can be generalized is limited.

The label giving this sample's treatment or condition can be read as: live attenuated yellow fever vaccine strain. A standard Ficoll-Paque protocol was used to isolate PBMCs from peripheral blood. The RNeasy Micro Kit was used to extract RNA from sorted memory subsets. In its sample, this clonotype was seen many times. No base quality information exists; no much larger clone differs at one position. Synthesis of TCR cDNA relied on 5'RACE template switching, a step that introduced a universal primer site along with unique molecular identifiers. Priming for cDNA synthesis came from both the TCR alpha and TCR beta constant segments. Libraries were amplified in two PCR steps, with sample barcodes and sequencing adapters added in the second step. Sequencing of libraries was done on Illumina HiSeq 2500 (2x100 bp) or NovaSeq (2x150 bp). From the authors' description of their analysis: MIGEC handled demultiplexing of reads and collapsing into UMI consensus sequences, while MiXCR performed V(D)J alignment. Vaccine-responding clonotypes were identified with edgeR using replicate PBMC samples, with FDR below 0.01 and a log2 fold change above 5 up to day 15 being required. Each bulk clonotype was labeled CD4 or CD8 based on which sequenced repertoire, CD4 or CD8, contained the clonotype at higher abundance. Clonotype frequencies in memory subsets were weighted by FACS-sorted cell numbers to estimate each clone's distribution across memory phenotypes. TCRdb's own reprocessing of the public reads used fastp at Q25 and MiXCR and kept productive beta chains. Each entry merges the rows of one CDR3 protein and shows their most common DNA and genes. V and J calls and clone size were set by TCRdb, not the authors. Here the sample has 30,000 to 35,000 distinct CDR3 sequences; 5% to 8.5% occur a single time. Roughly 23% of the sample rests with the top ten.

The CDR3 goes from the cysteine to the phenylalanine over 14 residues. The kept DNA is CDR3 alone, 42 bases in frame from the first base. V is shortened by 7 bases, J by 0 bases, and the region joining them spans 7 bases. This TCR derives from a man aged 18-30 years who received the YFV17D yellow fever vaccine. The chain is encoded by TRBV12-3 or TRBV12-4 joined to TRBJ1-6; a confident D gene designation cannot be given. The source material was PBMCs, either bulk or a sorted T-cell subset (CD4+, CD8+, memory, or dextramer-sorted; not recorded which), sampled on the day of the first yellow fever vaccination. For the CDR3, the sequence is CASTTVSYNSPLHF. Here is the DNA: TGTGCCAGCACTACGGTCTCCTATAATTCACCCCTCCACTTT.